The present T cell receptor (beta chain) was sequenced within a study of T cell repertoires in cytomegalovirus infection. This clonotype appeared a few times. V was shortened by 10 bases and J by 6 bases, with 21 bases between the two germline ends. Per the germline V gene, CDR1 is MDHEN and CDR2 is SYDVKM. CDR3 size: 14 residues. A single record per CDR3 protein comes from TCRdb applying MiXCR to the reads. The data show about 450,000 distinct CDR3 sequences, approximately 32% seen once. The rearrangement uses TRBV28 and TRBJ1-2, with D perhaps matching TRBD1 (6 bases). The TCR originated in a human donor in good health (CMV status not recorded). Some clones in this sample may be carry-over from other donors' samples. The sequencing sample was made of PBMCs. The DNA for the CDR3 is TGTGCCACAAGCAGGGGAACGGGTGAAGATGGCTACACCTTC. Its translation: CATSRGTGEDGYTF.